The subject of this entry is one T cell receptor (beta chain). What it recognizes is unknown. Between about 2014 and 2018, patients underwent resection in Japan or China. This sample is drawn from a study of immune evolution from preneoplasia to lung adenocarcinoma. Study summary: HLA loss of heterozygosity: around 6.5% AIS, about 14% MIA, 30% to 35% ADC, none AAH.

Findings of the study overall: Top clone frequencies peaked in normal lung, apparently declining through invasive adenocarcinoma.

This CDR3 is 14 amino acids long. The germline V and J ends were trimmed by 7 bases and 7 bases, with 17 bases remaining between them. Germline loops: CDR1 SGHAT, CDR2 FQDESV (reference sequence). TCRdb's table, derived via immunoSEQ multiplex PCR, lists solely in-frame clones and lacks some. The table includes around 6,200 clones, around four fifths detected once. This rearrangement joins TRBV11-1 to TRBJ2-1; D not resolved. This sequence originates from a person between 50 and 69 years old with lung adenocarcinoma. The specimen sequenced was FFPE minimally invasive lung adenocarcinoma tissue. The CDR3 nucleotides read TGTGCCAGCACCGAGGATAGGACCGGGAATGAGCAGTTCTTC. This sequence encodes CASTEDRTGNEQFF.